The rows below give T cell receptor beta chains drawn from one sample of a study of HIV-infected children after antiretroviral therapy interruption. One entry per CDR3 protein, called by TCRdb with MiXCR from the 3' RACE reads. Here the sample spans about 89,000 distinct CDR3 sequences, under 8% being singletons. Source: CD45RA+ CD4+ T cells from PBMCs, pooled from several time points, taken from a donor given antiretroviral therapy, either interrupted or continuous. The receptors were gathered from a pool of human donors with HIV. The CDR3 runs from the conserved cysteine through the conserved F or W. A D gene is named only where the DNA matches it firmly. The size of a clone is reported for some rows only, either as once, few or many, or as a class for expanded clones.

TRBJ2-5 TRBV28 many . CASSLWSRGGETQYF TGTGCCAGCAGCCTCTGGTCGCGGGGTGGGGAGACCCAGTACTTC
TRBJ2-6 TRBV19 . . CASSIVGGVNVLTF TGTGCCAGTAGTATAGTAGGCGGGGTCAACGTCCTGACTTTC
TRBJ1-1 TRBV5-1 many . CASSLNTNTEAFF TGCGCCAGCAGCTTGAACACGAACACTGAAGCTTTCTTT
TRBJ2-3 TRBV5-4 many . CASSLERNSDTQYF TGTGCCAGCAGCTTGGAGAGAAATTCAGATACGCAGTATTTT
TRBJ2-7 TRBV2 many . CASSKTGIQGPYEQYF TGTGCCAGCAGTAAAACCGGGATTCAAGGGCCTTACGAGCAGTACTTC
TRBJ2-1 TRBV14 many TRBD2 CASSNPGLAGYNEQFF TGTGCCAGCAGCAATCCGGGACTAGCGGGATACAATGAGCAGTTCTTC
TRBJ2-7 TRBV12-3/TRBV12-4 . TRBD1 CASRRAGTGAYEQYF TGTGCCAGCAGGAGGGCAGGGACAGGAGCCTACGAGCAGTACTTC
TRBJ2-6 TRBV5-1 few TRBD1 CASSSRTGGVGANVLTF TGCGCCAGCAGCTCCCGGACAGGGGGGGTCGGGGCCAACGTCCTGACTTTC
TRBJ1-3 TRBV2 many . CASSAGSGNTIYF TGTGCCAGCAGTGCAGGGTCTGGAAACACCATATATTTT
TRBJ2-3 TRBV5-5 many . CASSLSWGTSITDTQYF TGTGCCAGCAGCTTGAGTTGGGGGACTTCAATCACAGATACGCAGTATTTT
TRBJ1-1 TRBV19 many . CASRPGRFGTEAFF TGTGCGAGTCGCCCGGGGAGGTTTGGCACTGAAGCTTTCTTT
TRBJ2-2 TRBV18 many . CASSQDPGNTGELFF TGTGCCAGCTCACAGGACCCAGGGAACACCGGGGAGCTGTTTTTT
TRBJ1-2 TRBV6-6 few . CASGTHYGYTF TGTGCCAGTGGGACGCACTATGGCTACACCTTC
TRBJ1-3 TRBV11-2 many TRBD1 CASSLEGQGGIPPGNTIYF TGTGCCAGCAGCTTAGAGGGACAGGGGGGGATCCCTCCAGGAAACACCATATATTTT
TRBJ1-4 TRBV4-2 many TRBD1 CASSQVGTAEKLFF TGTGCCAGCAGCCAAGTCGGGACAGCGGAAAAACTGTTTTTT
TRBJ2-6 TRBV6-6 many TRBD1 CASSRRQGNSGANVLTF TGTGCCAGCAGTCGCCGACAGGGAAACTCTGGGGCCAACGTCCTGACTTTC
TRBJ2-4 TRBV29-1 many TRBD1 CSVDDRGSNIQYF TGCAGCGTTGATGACAGGGGATCGAACATTCAGTACTTC
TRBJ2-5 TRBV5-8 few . CASRGPQETQYF TGTGCCAGTAGAGGGCCTCAAGAGACCCAGTACTTC
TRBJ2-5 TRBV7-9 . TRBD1 CASSPGQGAQYF TGTGCCAGCAGCCCCGGACAGGGAGCCCAGTACTTC
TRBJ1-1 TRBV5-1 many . CASRAGGTEAFF TGCGCCAGCAGGGCTGGGGGGACTGAAGCTTTCTTT
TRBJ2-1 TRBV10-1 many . CASRDQVQRSRDEQFF TGCGCCAGCAGGGACCAGGTACAGCGCAGTCGGGATGAGCAGTTCTTC
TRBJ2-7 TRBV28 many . CASSLLGDEQYF TGTGCCAGCAGTTTACTTGGTGACGAGCAGTACTTC
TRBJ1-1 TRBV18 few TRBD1 CASSPSGQGIRTFF TGTGCCAGCTCACCATCGGGACAGGGGATCAGAACTTTCTTT